The text below deals with one T cell receptor (beta chain). Each participant's cohort was designated according to participant-reported clinical history. The CDR3 extends over 13 amino acids. Between the trimmed V and J ends, which lost 3 bases and 5 bases, there was a span of 13 bases. Per germline, CDR1 GTSNPN and CDR2 SVGIG (reference sequence). This specimen comes from a study of blood T cell repertoires in COVID-19. Whole-study context: For recovered donors of Cohort 3, there were two negative PCRs, clearance, or symptom resolution. T cells, B-cell-depleted T cells, or PBMCs provided the cDNA or gDNA that served as material.

In the authors' workflow: Estimates of nucleated cell counts were drawn from the amplification of reference gene primers. Clones were read by immunoSEQ multiplex PCR, and TCRdb kept only the in-frame ones, dropping some. V and J calls and clone size come straight from that table; D and trimming were deduced from the DNA. The data hold approximately 250,000 clones, with about 88% observed a single time. The receptor was derived from a woman in her sixties in a cohort exposed to, infected with or recovered from COVID-19 (not recorded which). The chain combines TRBV30 with TRBJ1-1; D might be TRBD1 (5 bases). Sequenced sample: PBMCs or T cells enriched from blood (not recorded which). The CDR3 protein is CAWRWGGRTEAFF. In DNA, the CDR3 is TGTGCCTGGAGGTGGGGGGGACGTACTGAAGCTTTCTTT.